Presented here are 2 T cell receptor beta chains from one specimen sequenced in a study of cytomegalovirus exposure and HLA in healthy donors (dated by TCRdb to about 2017). Library creation used the immunoSEQ multiplex PCR assay. For the multiplex PCR, a mixture combining 60 forward primers for TCR Vbeta segments and 13 reverse primers for TCR Jbeta segments was used. What TCRdb holds here is the immuneACCESS table cut down to in-frame rearrangements. Part of the clones is not present; checked against another copy, under half of the missing clones reflect an unresolved V gene, and the others are unexplained. The table for this sample lists roughly 120,000 clones; approximately 70% of them were counted only once. The ten most abundant clones make up nearly 0.9% of the sample. Sequencing was done on a sample of PBMCs. These TCRs come from a woman aged 30 to 39 in good health and CMV-seronegative.

J is TRBJ1-2 and V is TRBV7-2; 7 bases are a match to TRBD1. This CDR3 has 14 residues. V shed 2 bases, J shed 8 bases, and the junction held 8 bases outside the gene matches. The germline V gene has CDR1 SGHTA and CDR2 FQGNSA. DNA of the CDR3: TGTGCCAGCAGCTTACTAACAGGGGCGGGAGGCTACACCTTC. Amino acids: CASSLLTGAGGYTF.

This clone was picked up many times. V usage is TRBV9 and J usage is TRBJ1-1; 10 positions agree with TRBD1. This CDR3 contains 15 residues. From germline, CDR1 is SGDLS and CDR2 YYNGEE. The ends lost 3 bases at V and 6 bases at J; junction bases unmatched: 8. This chain's CDR3 is CASSDGTGAFSEAFF. For the CDR3, the DNA is TGTGCCAGCAGCGACGGGACAGGGGCTTTCTCTGAAGCTTTCTTT.